This record covers a single TCR beta chain. Antigen unknown. The germline gene is not matched at one end of the junction; a read error may be the cause. The data stem from a study of regulatory T cells in long-lasting Graves disease. On the study more broadly: Patients with persistent Graves' disease had over 5 years of antithyroid drugs and persistent TSH receptor antibodies.

Time point given: persistent/refractory GD, antithyroid drugs over 5 years with positive TRAb. The TCR library was made from RNA extracted from PBMCs. American Thyroid Association guidelines defined Graves' disease diagnosis. Combining iRepertoire HTBI primers with Arm-PCR of CDR3 regions, the authors built TCR beta libraries. TCRdb re-called the multiplex PCR reads with MiXCR, one entry per CDR3 protein. Of hundreds of thousands of distinct CDR3 sequences in the sample, roughly 20% were seen once. Study-wide results and limits: Because few samples were included, accuracy may have been lower.

The sequenced sample was peripheral blood mononuclear cells (PBMCs), obtained when the disease was refractory, from a patient treated with antithyroid drugs. This TCR was sampled from a female donor with Graves disease.

CDR3 nucleotide sequence: TGTGCTAGCAGCCGGACAGGGGGCGGGACCGGGGAGCTGTTTTTT. Translating gives CASSRTGGGTGELFF. The rearrangement joins TRBV7-7 to TRBJ2-2, with 11 nucleotides matching TRBD1. The CDR3 contains 15 residues. The germline V gene encodes CDR1 SSHAT and CDR2 FNYEAQ (reference sequence). Variable domain in full (rest from reference TRBV7-7 and TRBJ2-2): GAGVSQSPRYKVTKRGQDVTLRCDPISSHATLYWYQQALGQGPEFLTYFNYEAQPDKSGLPSDRFSAERPEGSISTLTIQRTEQRDSAMYRCASSRTGGGTGELFFGEGSRLTVL.